Sequencing of this T cell receptor (beta chain) was carried out in a study of blood T cell repertoires in COVID-19 (dated by TCRdb to 2020 to 2022). Some background on the complete study: The collaborator samples originated in the United States, Italy and Spain and spanned the acute and convalescent phases of COVID-19. The samples were drawn from two sources: the first 160 participants of the ongoing ImmuneRACE study, and 1,000 to 1,500 subjects contributed by 6 global collaborators. A de-identified subject ID, COVID-19 status, age in years and sex were almost always included in the sample metadata. The prospective study material was composed of cDNA or gDNA derived from T cells, B-cell-depleted T cells, or PBMCs. Deeply sampled blood TCRbeta repertoires from subjects exposed to, actively infected with, or recovered from COVID-19 were included in the dataset. Where HLA class I and class II types were available, the types were taken from metadata supplied by the sample provider, not from assay-based typing. The repertoires were made available in a free public database intended to serve as a resource for research on the immune response to SARS-CoV-2.

TCRbeta CDR3 regions were amplified from genomic DNA using the immunoSEQ Assay, a bias-controlled multiplex PCR. The study's processing was this. The number of nucleated cells in each sample was estimated from the amplification of reference gene primers within the assay. To quantify the absolute abundance of each unique TCRbeta CDR3 rearrangement, sequence reads were collapsed and filtered. For each sample, productive Simpson clonality was calculated as the square root of Simpson's diversity index over productive rearrangements. The clones in this table, taken by TCRdb from immuneACCESS, are in-frame only. Not every clone is retained; where verified, under half of the shortfall comes from an unresolved V gene, and the cause of the rest is unknown. From that table come the V and J calls and clone size; the DNA was used to work out D and trimming. The sample table contains 300,000 to 450,000 clones; only one count was recorded for around 87% of them. Around 3% of the sample comes from the top ten.

Details on this clone: Its antigen is not yet known. No much larger clone exists at a distance of one base, and base qualities are not known.

The collaborating institutions used their own protocols to collect whole blood in K2EDTA tubes. Collaborator samples were shipped for TCRbeta analysis as frozen whole blood, isolated PBMCs, or DNA extracted from either sample type. What the authors observed across the whole study: Clinical and demographic metadata were provided uncurated, with the amount varying by source and participant.

Deletion took 4 bases off V and 1 base off J, with a span of 8 bases between the germline ends. From the germline V gene, CDR1 is SGHDT and CDR2 is YYEEEE. The CDR3, from cysteine to phenylalanine, totals 13 residues. Left in the record is the CDR3 DNA by itself, 39 bases read in frame from the first base. The sequence is built from TRBV5-6 and TRBJ1-1; the D gene is unclear. Source material: peripheral blood. The sequence was obtained from a human donor in a cohort sampled during active COVID-19. The sequenced DNA is TGTGCCAGCAGCGGCGCAGGGAACACTGAAGCTTTCTTT. Protein translation: CASSGAGNTEAFF.